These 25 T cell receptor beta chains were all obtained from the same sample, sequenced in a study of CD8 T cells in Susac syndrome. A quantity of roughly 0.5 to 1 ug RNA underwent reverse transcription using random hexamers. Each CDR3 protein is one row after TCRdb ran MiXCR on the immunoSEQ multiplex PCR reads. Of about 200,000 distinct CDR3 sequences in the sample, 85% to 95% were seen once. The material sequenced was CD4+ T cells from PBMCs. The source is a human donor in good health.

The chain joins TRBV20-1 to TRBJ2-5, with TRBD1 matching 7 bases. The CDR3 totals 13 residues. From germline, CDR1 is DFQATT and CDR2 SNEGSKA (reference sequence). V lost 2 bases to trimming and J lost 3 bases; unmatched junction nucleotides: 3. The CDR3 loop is CSARTTGEETQYF. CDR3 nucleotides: TGCAGTGCTAGAACCACAGGGGAAGAGACCCAGTACTTC.

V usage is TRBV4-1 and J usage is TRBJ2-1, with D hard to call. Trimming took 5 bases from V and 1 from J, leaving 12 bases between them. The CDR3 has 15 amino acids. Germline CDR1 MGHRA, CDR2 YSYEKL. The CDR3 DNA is TGCGCCAGCAGCTTTTCCAGAGCGTCCTACAATGAGCAGTTCTTC. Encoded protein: CASSFSRASYNEQFF.

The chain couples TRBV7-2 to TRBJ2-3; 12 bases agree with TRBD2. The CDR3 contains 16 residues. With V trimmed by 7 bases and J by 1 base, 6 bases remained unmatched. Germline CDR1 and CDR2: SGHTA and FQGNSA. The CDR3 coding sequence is TGTGCCAGCAACCTAGCGGGGGGGCCGGGCACAGATACGCAGTATTTT. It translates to CASNLAGGPGTDTQYF.

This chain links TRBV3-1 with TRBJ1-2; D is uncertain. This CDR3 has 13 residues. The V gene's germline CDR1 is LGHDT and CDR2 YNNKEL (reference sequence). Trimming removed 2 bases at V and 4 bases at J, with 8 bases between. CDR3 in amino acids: CASSQSSFYGYTF. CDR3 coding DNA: TGTGCCAGCAGCCAAAGCAGTTTCTATGGCTACACCTTC.

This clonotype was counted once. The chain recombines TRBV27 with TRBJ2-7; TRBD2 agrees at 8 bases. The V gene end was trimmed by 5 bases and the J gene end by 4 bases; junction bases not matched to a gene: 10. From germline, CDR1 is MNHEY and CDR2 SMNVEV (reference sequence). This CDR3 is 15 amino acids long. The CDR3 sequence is CASSDPGLGSYEQYF. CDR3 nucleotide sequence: TGTGCCAGCAGTGACCCGGGACTAGGATCTTACGAGCAGTACTTC.

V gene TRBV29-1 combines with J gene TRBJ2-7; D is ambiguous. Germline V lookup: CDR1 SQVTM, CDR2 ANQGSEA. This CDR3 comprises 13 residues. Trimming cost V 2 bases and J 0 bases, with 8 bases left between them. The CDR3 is CSVERAGSYEQYF. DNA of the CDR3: TGCAGCGTTGAACGGGCCGGCTCCTACGAGCAGTACTTC.

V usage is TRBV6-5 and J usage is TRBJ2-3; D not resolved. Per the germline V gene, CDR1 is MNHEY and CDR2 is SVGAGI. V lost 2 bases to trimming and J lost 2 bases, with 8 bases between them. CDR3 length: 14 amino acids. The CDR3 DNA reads TGTGCCAGCAGTTACCTAAGCCCCACAGATACGCAGTATTTT. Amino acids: CASSYLSPTDTQYF.

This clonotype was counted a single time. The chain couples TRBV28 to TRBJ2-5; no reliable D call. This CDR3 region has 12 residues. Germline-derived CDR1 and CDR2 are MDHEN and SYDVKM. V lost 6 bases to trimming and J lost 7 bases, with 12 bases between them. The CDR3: CASSEFALTQYF. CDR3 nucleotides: TGTGCCAGCAGCGAGTTTGCGTTGACCCAGTACTTC.

The CDR3 loop reads CASSQDWTGQETQYF. The CDR3 DNA reads as TGTGCCAGCAGCCAAGATTGGACAGGCCAAGAGACCCAGTACTTC. The chain is built from TRBV14 and TRBJ2-5, with 7 nucleotides matching TRBD1. With 0 bases clipped from V and 1 base from J, the junction kept 2 bases outside the gene matches. In germline, CDR1 is SGHDN, CDR2 FVKESK. The CDR3 is 15 residues long.

CDR3 DNA sequence: TGCAGCGTTGCCTCAGGGGCGACTGAAGCTTTCTTT. The encoded protein is CSVASGATEAFF. The rearrangement uses TRBV29-1 and TRBJ1-1; D may be TRBD1 (6 bases). Looked up from germline, CDR1 is SQVTM and CDR2 is ANQGSEA. The length of the CDR3 is 12 residues. V lost 4 bases to trimming and J lost 5 bases, with 11 bases between them.

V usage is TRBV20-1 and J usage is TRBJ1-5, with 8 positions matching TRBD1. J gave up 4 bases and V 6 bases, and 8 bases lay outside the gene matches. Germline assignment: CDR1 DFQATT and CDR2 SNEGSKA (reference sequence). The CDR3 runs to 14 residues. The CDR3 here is CSARTGFQNQPQHF. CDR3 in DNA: TGCAGTGCAAGGACAGGGTTCCAGAATCAGCCCCAGCATTTT.

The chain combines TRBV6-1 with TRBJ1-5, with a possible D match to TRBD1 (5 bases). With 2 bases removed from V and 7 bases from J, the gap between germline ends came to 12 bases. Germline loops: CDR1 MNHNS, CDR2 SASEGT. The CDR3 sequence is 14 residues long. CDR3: CASSERQGGQPQHF. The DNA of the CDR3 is TGTGCCAGCAGTGAAAGGCAGGGTGGCCAGCCCCAGCATTTT.

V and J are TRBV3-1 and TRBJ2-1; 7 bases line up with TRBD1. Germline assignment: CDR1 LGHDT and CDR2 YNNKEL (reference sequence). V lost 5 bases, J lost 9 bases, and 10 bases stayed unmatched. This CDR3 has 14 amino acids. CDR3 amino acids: CASSRRTGVGEQFF. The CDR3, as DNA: TGTGCCAGCAGCAGACGAACAGGGGTTGGTGAGCAGTTCTTC.

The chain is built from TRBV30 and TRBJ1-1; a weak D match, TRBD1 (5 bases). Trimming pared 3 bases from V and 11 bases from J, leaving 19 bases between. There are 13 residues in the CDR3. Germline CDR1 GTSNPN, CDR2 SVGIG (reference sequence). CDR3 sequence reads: CAWRGGTSVEAFF. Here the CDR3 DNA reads TGTGCCTGGAGGGGGGGAACCAGCGTTGAGGCTTTCTTT.

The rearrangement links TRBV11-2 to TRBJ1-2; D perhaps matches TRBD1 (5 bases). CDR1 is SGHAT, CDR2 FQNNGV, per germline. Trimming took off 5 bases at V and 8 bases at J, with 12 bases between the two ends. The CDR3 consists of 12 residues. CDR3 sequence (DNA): TGTGCCAGCAGCGCCCAGGGCGGCGGCTACACCTTC. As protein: CASSAQGGGYTF.

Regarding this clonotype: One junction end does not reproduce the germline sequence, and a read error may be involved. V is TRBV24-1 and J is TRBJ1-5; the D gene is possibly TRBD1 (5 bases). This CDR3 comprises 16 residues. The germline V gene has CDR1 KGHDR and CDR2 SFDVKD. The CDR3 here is CATSVHPGNSNQPQHF. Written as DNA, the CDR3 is TGTGCCACTAGTGTACACCCAGGGAATAGCAATCAGCCCCAGCATTTT.

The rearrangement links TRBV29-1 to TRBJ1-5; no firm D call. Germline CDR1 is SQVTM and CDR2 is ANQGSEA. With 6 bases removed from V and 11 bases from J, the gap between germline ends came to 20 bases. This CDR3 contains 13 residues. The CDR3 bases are TGCAGCGTGGGTGGGTCCGAGCTTGTGTCCCAGCATTTT. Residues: CSVGGSELVSQHF.

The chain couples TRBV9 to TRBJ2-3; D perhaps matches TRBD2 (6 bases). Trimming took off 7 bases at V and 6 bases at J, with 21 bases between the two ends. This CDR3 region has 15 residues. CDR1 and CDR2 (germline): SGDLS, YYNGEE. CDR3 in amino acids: CASSPSGGGADTQYF. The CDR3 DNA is TGTGCCAGCTCCCCGTCTGGCGGAGGGGCGGATACGCAGTATTTT.

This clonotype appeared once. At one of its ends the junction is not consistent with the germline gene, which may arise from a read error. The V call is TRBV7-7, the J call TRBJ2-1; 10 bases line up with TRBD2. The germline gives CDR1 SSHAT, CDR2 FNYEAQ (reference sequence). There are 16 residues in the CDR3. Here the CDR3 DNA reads TGTGCTAGCAGCCCTACTAGCGGGGCCTCCTACAATGAGCAGTTCTTC. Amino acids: CASSPTSGASYNEQFF.

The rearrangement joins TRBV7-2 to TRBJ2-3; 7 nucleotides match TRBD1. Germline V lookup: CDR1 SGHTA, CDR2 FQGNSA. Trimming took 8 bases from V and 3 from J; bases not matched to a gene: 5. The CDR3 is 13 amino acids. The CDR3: CASQGEITDTQYF. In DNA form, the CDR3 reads TGTGCCAGCCAGGGGGAGATTACAGATACGCAGTATTTT.

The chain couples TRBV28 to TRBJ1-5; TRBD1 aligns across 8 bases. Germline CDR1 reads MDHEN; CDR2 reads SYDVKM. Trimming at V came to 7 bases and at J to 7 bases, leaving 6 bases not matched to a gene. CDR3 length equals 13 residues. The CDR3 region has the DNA TGTGCCAGCACCTTGGACAGGGTCCAGCCCCAGCATTTT. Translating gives CASTLDRVQPQHF.

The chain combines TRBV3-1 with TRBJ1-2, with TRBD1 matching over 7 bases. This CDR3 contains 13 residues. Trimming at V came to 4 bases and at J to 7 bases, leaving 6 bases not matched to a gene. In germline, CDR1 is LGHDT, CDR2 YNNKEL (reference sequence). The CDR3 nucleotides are TGTGCCAGCAGCCCACGTCAGGGGGGTGGCTACACCTTC. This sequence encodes CASSPRQGGGYTF.

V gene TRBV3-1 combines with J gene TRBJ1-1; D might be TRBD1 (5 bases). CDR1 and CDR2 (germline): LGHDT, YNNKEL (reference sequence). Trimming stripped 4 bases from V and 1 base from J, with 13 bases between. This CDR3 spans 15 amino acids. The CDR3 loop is CASSPWGTANTEAFF. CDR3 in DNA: TGTGCCAGCAGCCCCTGGGGGACGGCGAACACTGAAGCTTTCTTT.

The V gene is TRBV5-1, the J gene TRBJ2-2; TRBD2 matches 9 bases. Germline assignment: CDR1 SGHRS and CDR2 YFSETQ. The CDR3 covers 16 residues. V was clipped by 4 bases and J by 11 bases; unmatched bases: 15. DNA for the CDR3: TGCGCCAGCAGCCCCGGAGGAGGACTAGCGCCTGGCGAGCTGTTTTTT. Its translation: CASSPGGGLAPGELFF. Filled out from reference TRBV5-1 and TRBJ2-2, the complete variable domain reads KAGVTQTPRYLIKTRGQQVTLSCSPISGHRSVSWYQQTPGQGLQFLFEYFSETQRNKGNFPGRFSGRQFSNSRSEMNVSTLELGDSALYLCASSPGGGLAPGELFFGEGSRLTVL.

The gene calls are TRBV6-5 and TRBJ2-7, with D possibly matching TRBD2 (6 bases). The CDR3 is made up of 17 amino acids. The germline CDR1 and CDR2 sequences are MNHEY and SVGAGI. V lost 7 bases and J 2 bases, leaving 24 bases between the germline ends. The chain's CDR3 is CASTSSSGGAIAYEQYF. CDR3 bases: TGTGCCAGCACTTCCTCCAGCGGCGGGGCGATCGCCTACGAGCAGTACTTC.